This TCR beta chain was identified in a study of spatial heterogeneity in lung cancer. MiXCR was run by TCRdb on the 5' RACE reads, yielding one entry per CDR3 protein. The top ten clones hold roughly 39% of a sample with tens of thousands of distinct CDR3 sequences, about an eighth of them seen once. Overall study results and limits: Among blood samples, ubiquitous expanded tumor TCRs appeared more at resection than at follow-up.

Germline V gene lookup returns CDR1 MRHNA and CDR2 SNTAGT. J lost 0 bases, V lost 8 bases, and 8 bases had no gene match. CDR3 size: 17 residues. Sample time point: sample taken at primary tumor resection. Sequencing was performed on whole RNA extracted from tumor and nontumor lung tissue, or from frozen PBMC, and the material was left unsorted. This clonotype showed up just a few times. Its antigen remains unknown. The sequences come from PBMCs, collected at surgery. The TCR comes from a male donor with early-stage non-small cell lung cancer. The chain has TRBV6-4 and TRBJ2-1, with 12 positions matching TRBD2. CDR3 DNA: TGTGCCAGCTGTAGGACTAGCGGGATATACTCCTACAATGAGCAGTTCTTC. Its protein is CASCRTSGIYSYNEQFF.